The 6 T cell receptor beta chains listed next were all sequenced from one sample in a study of untreated major depressive disorder. General study results and limits: Compared with controls, depressed patients showed more TRBV05-01 (Vbeta 5.1) usage in CD4+ T cells.

Their cognate antigens are unknown. The method was immunoSEQ multiplex PCR; TCRdb's version includes in-frame clones alone and lacks a portion of them. This repertoire shows about 19,000 clones, around 90% found once; its top ten account for 0.5% to 0.7%. Sequencing was done on a sample of CD4+ T cells from PBMCs. The source is a woman between 40 and 55 years old with major depressive disorder.

This clone has more than one count but fewer than ten. V usage is TRBV7-9 and J usage is TRBJ1-2; D unresolved. Germline-derived CDR1 and CDR2 are SEHNR and FQNEAQ (reference sequence). V was pared by 3 bases and J by 3 bases, with 8 bases between. There are 13 residues in the CDR3. DNA of the CDR3: TGTGCCAGCAGCTTTCAGTGGGACTATGGCTACACCTTC. This codes for CASSFQWDYGYTF.

The chain uses TRBV6-6 and TRBJ1-3, with D possibly being TRBD1 (6 bases). V lost 0 bases and J lost 5, with 14 bases in between. The CDR3 spans 16 residues. Germline V CDR1 and CDR2: MNHNY, SVGAGI (reference sequence). Here the CDR3 reads CASSYSTGFLRNTIYF. The DNA of the CDR3 is TGTGCCAGCAGTTACTCGACAGGTTTTCTCCGAAACACCATATATTTT.

This chain connects TRBV11-2 to TRBJ1-4; the D gene is possibly TRBD1 (5 bases). The V end lost 4 bases, the J end lost 0 bases, and 12 bases lay between the germline ends. This CDR3 is built from 16 residues. Germline-derived CDR1 and CDR2 are SGHAT and FQNNGV. The CDR3 reads CASSSLGGATNEKLFF. The CDR3 DNA sequence: TGTGCCAGCAGCTCGTTGGGGGGGGCAACTAATGAAAAACTGTTTTTT.

The chain recombines TRBV9 with TRBJ1-5, with 10 nucleotides matching TRBD1. The CDR3 contains 16 residues. Germline CDR1 SGDLS, CDR2 YYNGEE. Trimming removed 2 bases from V and 7 bases from J; junction bases left unmatched: 9. The CDR3 sequence is CASSVDGTGVVQPQHF. The CDR3 coding sequence is TGTGCCAGCAGCGTCGACGGGACAGGGGTCGTACAGCCCCAGCATTTT. Looking up the rest from reference TRBV9 and TRBJ1-5 gives the full variable domain: DSGVTQTPKHLITATGQRVTLRCSPRSGDLSVYWYQQSLDQGLQFLIQYYNGEERAKGNILERFSAQQFPDLHSELNLSSLELGDSALYFCASSVDGTGVVQPQHFGDGTRLSIL.

The chain couples TRBV7-2 to TRBJ1-5; possible D gene TRBD1, 6 bases. CDR1 and CDR2 from the germline V gene are SGHTA and FQGNSA. The CDR3 is made up of 15 amino acids. V lost 1 base and J 5 bases, leaving 12 bases between the germline ends. CDR3 in DNA: TGTGCCAGCAGCTTAGATTCCGGGACATATCAGCCCCAGCATTTT. This translates into CASSLDSGTYQPQHF.

The chain employs TRBV29-1 and TRBJ1-3, with D tentatively TRBD1 (5 bases). Germline V gene data show CDR1 as SQVTM and CDR2 as ANQGSEA. Trimming cost V 7 bases and J 7 bases, with 17 bases left between them. The length of the CDR3 is 13 residues. CDR3 residues: CSAGVQGGNTIYF. The CDR3 coding sequence is TGCAGCGCGGGCGTCCAGGGTGGCAACACCATATATTTT.